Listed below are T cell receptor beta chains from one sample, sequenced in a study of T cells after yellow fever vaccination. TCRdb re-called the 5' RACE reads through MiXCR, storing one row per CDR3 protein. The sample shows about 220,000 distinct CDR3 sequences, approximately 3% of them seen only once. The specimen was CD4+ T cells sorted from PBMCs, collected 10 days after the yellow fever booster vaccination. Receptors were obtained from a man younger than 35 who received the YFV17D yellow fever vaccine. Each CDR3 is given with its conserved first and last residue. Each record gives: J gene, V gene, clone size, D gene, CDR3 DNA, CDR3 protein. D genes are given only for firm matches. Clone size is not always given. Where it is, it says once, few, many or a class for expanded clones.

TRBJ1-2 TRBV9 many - TGTGCCAGCAGCGCCGGAGGCGACTATGGCTACACCTTC CASSAGGDYGYTF
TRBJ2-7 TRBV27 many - TGTGCCAGCAGTTTGCTTGCCAGCTCCTACGAGCAGTACTTC CASSLLASSYEQYF
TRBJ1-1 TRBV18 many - TGTGCCAGCTCCCCGGCGGAGAACACTGAAGCTTTCTTT CASSPAENTEAFF
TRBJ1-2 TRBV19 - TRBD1 TGTGCCAGTGAGGGACAGATCTATGGCTACACCTTC CASEGQIYGYTF
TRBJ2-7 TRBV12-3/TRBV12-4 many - TGTGCCAGGTCCCGAACAGTCTCCTACGAGCAGTACTTC CARSRTVSYEQYF
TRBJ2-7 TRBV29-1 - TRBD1 TGCAGCGTCACAGGGGCCGTCTACGAGCAGTACTTC CSVTGAVYEQYF
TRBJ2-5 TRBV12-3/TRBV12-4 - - TGTGCCAGCACTCTAGCCTACCAAGAGACCCAGTACTTC CASTLAYQETQYF
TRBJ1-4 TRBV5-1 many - TGCGCCAGCAGCTTGTTGACAACTAATGAAAAACTGTTTTTT CASSLLTTNEKLFF
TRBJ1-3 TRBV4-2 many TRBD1 TGTGCCAGCAGCCAAACCGCAGGGGGCTCTGGAAACACCATATATTTT CASSQTAGGSGNTIYF
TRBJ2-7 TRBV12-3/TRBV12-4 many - TGTGCCAGCTCGATACAGGGTCTATCCTACGAGCAGTACTTC CASSIQGLSYEQYF
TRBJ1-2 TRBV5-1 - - TGCGCCAGCAGCTCATCGGGTGGCTACACCTTC CASSSSGGYTF
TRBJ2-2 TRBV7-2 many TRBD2 TGTGCCAGCAGCCTACTAGCGGGGGGGCCGAGCACCGGGGAGCTGTTTTTT CASSLLAGGPSTGELFF
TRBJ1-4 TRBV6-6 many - TGTGCCAGCAGAAGCGTCCCGTTTAATGAAAAACTGTTTTTT CASRSVPFNEKLFF
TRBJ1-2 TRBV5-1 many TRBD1 TGCGCCAGCATCTCCCCCGGACAGGGAGGCTACACCTTC CASISPGQGGYTF
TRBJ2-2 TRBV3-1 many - TGTGCCAGCGGCGCTTTGAACACCGGGGAGCTGTTTTTT CASGALNTGELFF
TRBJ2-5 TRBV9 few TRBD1 TGTGCCAGCAGCGGGACAGGGCGGCCCCAAGAGACCCAGTACTTC CASSGTGRPQETQYF
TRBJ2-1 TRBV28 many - TGTGCCGCCGGGGGGCTCTACAATGAGCAGTTCTTC CAAGGLYNEQFF
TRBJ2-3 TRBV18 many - TGTGCCAGCTCACCGCGGGTGGCGGGGGATACGCAGTATTTT CASSPRVAGDTQYF